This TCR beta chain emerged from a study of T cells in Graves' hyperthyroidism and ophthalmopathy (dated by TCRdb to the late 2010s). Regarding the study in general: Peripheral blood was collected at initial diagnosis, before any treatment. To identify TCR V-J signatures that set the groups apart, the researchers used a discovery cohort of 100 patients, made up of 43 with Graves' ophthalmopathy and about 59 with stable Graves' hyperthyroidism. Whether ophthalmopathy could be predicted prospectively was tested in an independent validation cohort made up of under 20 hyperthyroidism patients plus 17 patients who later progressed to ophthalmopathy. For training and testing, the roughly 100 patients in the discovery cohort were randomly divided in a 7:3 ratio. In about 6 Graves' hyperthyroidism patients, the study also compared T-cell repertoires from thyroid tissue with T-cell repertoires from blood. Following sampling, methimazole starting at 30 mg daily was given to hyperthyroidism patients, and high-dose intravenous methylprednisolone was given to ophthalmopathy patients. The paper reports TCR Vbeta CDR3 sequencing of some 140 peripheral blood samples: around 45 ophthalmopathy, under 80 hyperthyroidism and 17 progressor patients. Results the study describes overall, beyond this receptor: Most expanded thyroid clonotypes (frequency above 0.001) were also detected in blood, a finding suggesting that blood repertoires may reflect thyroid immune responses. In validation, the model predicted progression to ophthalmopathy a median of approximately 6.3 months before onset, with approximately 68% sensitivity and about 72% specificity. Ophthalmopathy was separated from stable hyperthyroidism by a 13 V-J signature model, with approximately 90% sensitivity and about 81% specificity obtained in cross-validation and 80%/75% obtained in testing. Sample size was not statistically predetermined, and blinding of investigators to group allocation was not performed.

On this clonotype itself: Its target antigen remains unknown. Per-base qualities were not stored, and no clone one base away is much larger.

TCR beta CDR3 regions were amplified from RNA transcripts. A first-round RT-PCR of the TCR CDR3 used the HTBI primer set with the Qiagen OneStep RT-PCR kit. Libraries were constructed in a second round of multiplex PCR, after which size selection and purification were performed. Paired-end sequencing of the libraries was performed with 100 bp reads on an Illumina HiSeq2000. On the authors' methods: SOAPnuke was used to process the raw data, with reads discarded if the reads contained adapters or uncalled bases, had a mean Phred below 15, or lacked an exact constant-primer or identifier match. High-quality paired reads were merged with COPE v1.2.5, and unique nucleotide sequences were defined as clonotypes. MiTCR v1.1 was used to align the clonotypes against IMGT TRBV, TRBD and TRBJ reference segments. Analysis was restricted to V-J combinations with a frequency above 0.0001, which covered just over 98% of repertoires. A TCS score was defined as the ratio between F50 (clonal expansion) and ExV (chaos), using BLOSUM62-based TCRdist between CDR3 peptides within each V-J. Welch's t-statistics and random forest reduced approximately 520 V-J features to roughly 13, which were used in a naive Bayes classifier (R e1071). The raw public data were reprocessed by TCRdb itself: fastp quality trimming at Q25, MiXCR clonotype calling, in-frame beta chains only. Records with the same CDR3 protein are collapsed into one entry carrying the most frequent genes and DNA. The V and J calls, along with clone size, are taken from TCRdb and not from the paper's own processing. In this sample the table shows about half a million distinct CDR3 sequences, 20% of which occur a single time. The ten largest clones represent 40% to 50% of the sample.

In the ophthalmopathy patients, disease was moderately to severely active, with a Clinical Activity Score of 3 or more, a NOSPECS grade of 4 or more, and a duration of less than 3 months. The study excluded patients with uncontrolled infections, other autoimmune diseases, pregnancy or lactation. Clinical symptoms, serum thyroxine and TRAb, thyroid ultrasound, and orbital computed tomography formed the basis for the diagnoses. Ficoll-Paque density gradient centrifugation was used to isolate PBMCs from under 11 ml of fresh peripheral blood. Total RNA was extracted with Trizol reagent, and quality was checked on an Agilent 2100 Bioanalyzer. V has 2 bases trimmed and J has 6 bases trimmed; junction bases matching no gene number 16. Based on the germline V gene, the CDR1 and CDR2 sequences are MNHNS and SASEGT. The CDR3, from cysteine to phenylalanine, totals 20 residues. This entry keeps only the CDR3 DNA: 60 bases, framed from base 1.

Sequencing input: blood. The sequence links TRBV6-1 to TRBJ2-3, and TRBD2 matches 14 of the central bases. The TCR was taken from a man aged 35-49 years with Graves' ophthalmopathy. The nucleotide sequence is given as TGTGCCAGCAGTGAACCTCTCCCGACTAGCGGGAGGGCCATGCCCGATACGCAGTATTTT. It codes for CASSEPLPTSGRAMPDTQYF.